What follows are 23 T cell receptor beta chains derived from one specimen sequenced in a study of blood T cell repertoires in COVID-19. Generated by immunoSEQ multiplex PCR, the TCRdb table keeps only in-frame clones and is missing some. This sample has about 98,000 clones; roughly 82% occur once, and the top ten carry approximately 11%. Sequencing used peripheral blood. These receptors came from a man between 70 and 80 years old with active or convalescent COVID-19.

V gene TRBV30 combines with J gene TRBJ2-5; TRBD1 agrees at 7 bases. This CDR3 region has 16 residues. The trim removed 0 bases at V and 6 bases at J, leaving 13 bases unmatched. CDR1 and CDR2 from the germline V gene are GTSNPN and SVGIG (reference sequence). As DNA, the CDR3 is TGTGCCTGGAGTGTACCGGGATTGAACAGGGGTAAGACCCAGTACTTC. Translated: CAWSVPGLNRGKTQYF.

The chain is built from TRBV7-9 and TRBJ2-1, with D tentatively TRBD1 (6 bases). CDR1 is SEHNR and CDR2 is FQNEAQ in the germline V gene (reference sequence). The CDR3 covers 15 residues. With 7 bases removed from V and 6 bases from J, the gap between germline ends came to 19 bases. The CDR3 DNA follows: TGTGCCAGCACCTTCGGGGCAGGCAGGGGCAATGAGCAGTTCTTC. It yields the protein CASTFGAGRGNEQFF. The full variable domain, completed using reference TRBV7-9 and TRBJ2-1, is DTGVSQNPRHKITKRGQNVTFRCDPISEHNRLYWYRQTLGQGPEFLTYFQNEAQLEKSRLLSDRFSAERPKGSFSTLEIQRTEQGDSAMYLCASTFGAGRGNEQFFGPGTRLTVL.

In the case of this clone: Germline and junction disagree at one end, which may indicate a read error. The V and J genes are TRBV5-1 and TRBJ2-7, with 8 nucleotides matching TRBD1. Germline-derived CDR1 and CDR2 are SGHRS and YFSETQ. The CDR3 totals 14 residues. The DNA for the CDR3 is TGCGCCAGCACCTTGACAGGGGAGGCATACGAGCAGTACTTC. Its protein product is CASTLTGEAYEQYF.

The V gene is TRBV6-5, the J gene TRBJ1-2, with D unclear. The CDR3 contains 13 residues. Germline CDR1 is MNHEY and CDR2 is SVGAGI. V shed 8 bases and J shed 3 bases, with 13 bases lying between them. This CDR3 is CASAPTDYYGYTF. As DNA, the CDR3 is TGTGCCAGCGCACCTACAGATTACTATGGCTACACCTTC.

The chain has TRBV11-3 and TRBJ2-5; D may be TRBD2 (5 bases). In germline, CDR1 is SGHNT, CDR2 YENEEA. CDR3 length: 14 amino acids. The germline V and J ends were trimmed by 7 bases and 1 base, with 13 bases remaining between them. The CDR3, as DNA: TGTGCCAGCACTGGGCGGGCTTTCCAAGAGACCCAGTACTTC. Amino acid sequence: CASTGRAFQETQYF.

V gene TRBV7-2 combines with J gene TRBJ2-2; 12 nucleotides agree with TRBD2. This CDR3 region has 16 residues. V lost 6 bases to trimming and J lost 4 bases; unmatched junction nucleotides: 6. CDR1 SGHTA and CDR2 FQGNSA come from the germline V gene. CDR3 coding DNA: TGTGCCAGCAGTTCCCTAGCGGGGGGGCCCACCGGGGAGCTGTTTTTT. Translating it yields CASSSLAGGPTGELFF.

The sample holds one count of this clone. The chain uses TRBV6-1 and TRBJ2-2; D uncertain. Between the trimmed V and J ends, which lost 5 bases and 6 bases, there was a span of 7 bases. This CDR3 region has 12 residues. Germline CDR1 reads MNHNS; CDR2 reads SASEGT. The CDR3 bases are TGTGCCAGCAGTCAGGTATCCGGGGAGCTGTTTTTT. Residues: CASSQVSGELFF.

The CDR3 DNA reads as TGTGCCATCAGTGCGAAGGGGTCGAGCTACGAGCAGTACTTC. It specifies CAISAKGSSYEQYF. V and J are TRBV10-3 and TRBJ2-7, with D possibly TRBD1 on 5 matching bases. Trimming took 4 bases from V and 3 from J, leaving 13 bases between them. The CDR3 has 14 amino acids. Germline loops: CDR1 ENHRY, CDR2 SYGVKD.

V gene TRBV5-1 combines with J gene TRBJ2-3; TRBD1 agrees at 10 bases. V dropped 2 bases and J dropped 3; count of bases not matched to a gene: 9. The CDR3 consists of 17 residues. Germline V lookup: CDR1 SGHRS, CDR2 YFSETQ. The CDR3 region is CASSFQGGTGVTDTQYF. As DNA, the CDR3 is TGCGCCAGCAGCTTCCAAGGCGGGACAGGGGTGACAGATACGCAGTATTTT.

The rearrangement joins TRBV19 to TRBJ1-5; 11 nucleotides agree with TRBD1. Trimming cost V 6 bases and J 5 bases; bases outside gene matches: 6. CDR1 is LNHDA and CDR2 is SQIVND in the germline V gene (reference sequence). The CDR3 contains 15 residues. CDR3 coding DNA: TGTGCCAGTAGCCTAGGGACAGGGGGTTATCAGCCCCAGCATTTT. This sequence encodes CASSLGTGGYQPQHF.

V is TRBV15 and J is TRBJ2-3; 7 bases agree with TRBD2. With 5 bases clipped from V and 0 bases from J, the junction kept 2 bases outside the gene matches. Germline CDR1 is LNHNV and CDR2 is YYDKDF (reference sequence). The CDR3 extends over 14 amino acids. The CDR3 is CATSRGVSTDTQYF. The CDR3 DNA reads as TGTGCCACCAGCCGGGGGGTCAGCACAGATACGCAGTATTTT. Drawing the rest from reference TRBV15 and TRBJ2-3, the complete variable domain is DAMVIQNPRYQVTQFGKPVTLSCSQTLNHNVMYWYQQKSSQAPKLLFHYYDKDFNNEADTPDNFQSRRPNTSFCFLDIRSPGLGDTAMYLCATSRGVSTDTQYFGPGTRLTVL.

The chain employs TRBV6-5 and TRBJ1-2; D remains unclear. This CDR3 contains 13 residues. Between the trimmed V and J ends, which lost 6 bases and 2 bases, there was a span of 10 bases. The germline V gene has CDR1 MNHEY and CDR2 SVGAGI. CDR3 sequence (DNA): TGTGCCAGCAGGTCCGTCGGGAACTATGGCTACACCTTC. Its protein product is CASRSVGNYGYTF.

The J gene is TRBJ2-2, the V gene TRBV5-1, with TRBD1 identical over 8 bases. The CDR3 loop spans 16 amino acids. With 5 bases clipped from V and 5 bases from J, the junction kept 11 bases outside the gene matches. Germline loops: CDR1 SGHRS, CDR2 YFSETQ. CDR3 in DNA: TGCGCCAGCAGTTTTGGACAGGGAGTTTTGACCGGGGAGCTGTTTTTT. Residues: CASSFGQGVLTGELFF.

The chain couples TRBV24-1 to TRBJ1-2; the D gene is possibly TRBD1 (5 bases). V dropped 5 bases and J dropped 10 bases, with 16 bases sitting between them. The CDR3 is 13 residues long. Per germline, CDR1 KGHDR and CDR2 SFDVKD. Here the CDR3 DNA reads TGTGCCACCAGTGCGGCAGGGTCAGATGTCTACACCTTC. This codes for CATSAAGSDVYTF.

The chain carries TRBV2 and TRBJ1-1, with 8 bases that match TRBD1. Per germline, CDR1 SNHLY and CDR2 FYNNEI. V was pared by 4 bases and J by 6 bases, with 4 bases of the junction left unmatched. The CDR3 length is 13 residues. The CDR3 is CASSVGQGPEAFF. The CDR3 nucleotides read TGTGCCAGCAGTGTAGGACAGGGCCCTGAAGCTTTCTTT.

This clone was seen a single time. The chain carries TRBV5-4 and TRBJ2-1; 10 bases match TRBD1. Germline assignment: CDR1 SGHNT and CDR2 YYREEE (reference sequence). V gave up 4 bases and J gave up 2 bases; unmatched junction bases: 3. The CDR3 runs to 15 residues. CDR3 in amino acids: CASSPGQGTYNEQFF. The CDR3 DNA sequence: TGTGCCAGCAGCCCGGGACAGGGGACCTACAATGAGCAGTTCTTC.

The chain has TRBV19 and TRBJ1-5; 9 bases align to TRBD1. The CDR3 sequence is 14 residues long. Germline CDR1 and CDR2: LNHDA and SQIVND (reference sequence). V shed 9 bases, J shed 2 bases, and the junction held 5 bases outside the gene matches. The CDR3, as DNA: TGTGCCAGCTCAAGACAGGGGGGCAATCAGCCCCAGCATTTT. This sequence encodes CASSRQGGNQPQHF. The full variable domain, with the rest looked up from reference TRBV19 and TRBJ1-5, is DGGITQSPKYLFRKEGQNVTLSCEQNLNHDAMYWYRQDPGQGLRLIYYSQIVNDFQKGDIAEGYSVSREKKESFPLTVTSAQKNPTAFYLCASSRQGGNQPQHFGDGTRLSIL.

The chain has TRBV30 and TRBJ2-7; D perhaps matches TRBD1 (5 bases). V gave up 4 bases and J gave up 0 bases, with 16 bases separating them. Germline CDR1 GTSNPN, CDR2 SVGIG (reference sequence). CDR3 length: 15 amino acids. The CDR3 DNA sequence: TGTGCCTGGACATGGGGCTCTTCAAGCTCCTACGAGCAGTACTTC. Translated: CAWTWGSSSSYEQYF.

This clone came up a few times. The chain uses TRBV18 and TRBJ2-7, with D maybe TRBD2 (5 bases). The germline CDR1 and CDR2 sequences are KGHSH and LQKENI. There are 14 residues in the CDR3. Between the trimmed V and J ends, which lost 0 bases and 2 bases, there was a span of 8 bases. CDR3 residues: CASSPPGVPYEQYF. The CDR3 region has the DNA TGTGCCAGCTCACCACCCGGGGTCCCCTACGAGCAGTACTTC. The complete variable domain, with remaining parts taken from reference TRBV18 and TRBJ2-7, reads NAGVMQNPRHLVRRRGQEARLRCSPMKGHSHVYWYRQLPEEGLKFMVYLQKENIIDESGMPKERFSAEFPKEGPSILRIQQVVRGDSAAYFCASSPPGVPYEQYFGPGTRLTVT.

This clone was observed a handful of times. The rearrangement uses TRBV5-4 and TRBJ2-2; D is unresolved. Per the germline V gene, CDR1 is SGHNT and CDR2 is YYREEE (reference sequence). The CDR3 consists of 10 residues. Trimming removed 7 bases at V and 7 bases at J, with 5 bases between. The CDR3 bases are TGTGCCAGCGGTAGCGGGGAGCTGTTTTTT. Its protein product is CASGSGELFF.

This clone was counted a single time. The chain couples TRBV29-1 to TRBJ2-3; no clear D gene. There are 14 residues in the CDR3. The germline CDR1 and CDR2 sequences are SQVTM and ANQGSEA. Deletions cut 7 bases from V and 2 bases from J, with 16 bases between. Here the CDR3 reads CSAQRGSSTDTQYF. In DNA, the CDR3 is TGCAGCGCCCAGCGAGGCTCGTCCACAGATACGCAGTATTTT.

In its sample, this clone was seen a few times. The chain links TRBV18 to TRBJ1-6; D gene ambiguous. Trimming took off 2 bases at V and 0 bases at J, with 8 bases between the two ends. The CDR3 is made up of 16 amino acids. Per germline, CDR1 KGHSH and CDR2 LQKENI. DNA for the CDR3: TGTGCCAGCTCACCAGAGCCTAGCTCCTATAATTCACCCCTCCACTTT. The encoded protein is CASSPEPSSYNSPLHF.

The V call is TRBV7-2, the J call TRBJ2-2; 9 bases are shared with TRBD1. This CDR3 spans 16 amino acids. The germline V gene encodes CDR1 SGHTA and CDR2 FQGNSA. Trimming took 1 base from V and 11 from J; bases not matched to a gene: 11. This chain's CDR3 is CASSLVGTGSRVELFF. CDR3 coding DNA: TGTGCCAGCAGCTTAGTCGGGACAGGGAGTAGAGTAGAGCTGTTTTTT.